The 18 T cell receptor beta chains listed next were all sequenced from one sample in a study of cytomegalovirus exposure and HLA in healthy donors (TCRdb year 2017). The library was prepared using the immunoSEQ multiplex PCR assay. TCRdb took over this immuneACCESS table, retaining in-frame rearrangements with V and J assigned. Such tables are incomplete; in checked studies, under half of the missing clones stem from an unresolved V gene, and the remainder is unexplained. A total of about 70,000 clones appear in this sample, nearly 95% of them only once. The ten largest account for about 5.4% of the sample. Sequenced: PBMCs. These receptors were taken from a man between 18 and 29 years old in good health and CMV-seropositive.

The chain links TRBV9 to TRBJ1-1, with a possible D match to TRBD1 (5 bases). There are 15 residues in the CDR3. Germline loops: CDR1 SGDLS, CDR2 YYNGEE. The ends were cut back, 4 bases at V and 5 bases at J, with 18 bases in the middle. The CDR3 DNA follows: TGTGCCAGCAGCCCTAGCGGGGGAATGAGAACTGAAGCTTTCTTT. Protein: CASSPSGGMRTEAFF.

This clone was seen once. The CDR3 here is CAWKQPSGTGSTEAFF. For the CDR3, the DNA is TGTGCCTGGAAACAACCCTCGGGGACAGGGTCCACTGAAGCTTTCTTT. The gene calls are TRBV30 and TRBJ1-1, with 9 bases lining up with TRBD1. In germline, CDR1 is GTSNPN, CDR2 SVGIG (reference sequence). Losses at the gene ends were 4 bases for V and 4 bases for J; bases not matched to a gene: 13. The CDR3 has 16 residues.

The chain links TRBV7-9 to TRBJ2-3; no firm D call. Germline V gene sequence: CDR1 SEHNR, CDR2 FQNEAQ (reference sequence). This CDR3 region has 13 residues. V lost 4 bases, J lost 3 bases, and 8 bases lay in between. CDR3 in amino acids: CASSSSFTDTQYF. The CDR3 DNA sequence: TGTGCCAGCAGCTCCTCCTTTACAGATACGCAGTATTTT.

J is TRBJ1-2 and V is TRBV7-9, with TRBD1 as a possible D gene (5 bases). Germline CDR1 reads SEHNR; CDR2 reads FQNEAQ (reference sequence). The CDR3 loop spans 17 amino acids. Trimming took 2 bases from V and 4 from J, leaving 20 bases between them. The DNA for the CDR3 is TGTGCCAGCAGCTTATTTTTAGGGGCCGACCGTATCTATGGCTACACCTTC. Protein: CASSLFLGADRIYGYTF.

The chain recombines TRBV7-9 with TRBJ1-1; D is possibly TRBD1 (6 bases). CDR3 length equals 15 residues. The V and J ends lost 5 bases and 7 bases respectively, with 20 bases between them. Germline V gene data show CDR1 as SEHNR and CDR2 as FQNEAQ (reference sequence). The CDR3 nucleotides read TGTGCCAGCAGCCCCGAACAGGGCGGAGAAGGTGAAGCTTTCTTT. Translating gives CASSPEQGGEGEAFF. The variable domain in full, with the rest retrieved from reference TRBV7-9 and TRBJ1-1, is DTGVSQNPRHKITKRGQNVTFRCDPISEHNRLYWYRQTLGQGPEFLTYFQNEAQLEKSRLLSDRFSAERPKGSFSTLEIQRTEQGDSAMYLCASSPEQGGEGEAFFGQGTRLTVV.

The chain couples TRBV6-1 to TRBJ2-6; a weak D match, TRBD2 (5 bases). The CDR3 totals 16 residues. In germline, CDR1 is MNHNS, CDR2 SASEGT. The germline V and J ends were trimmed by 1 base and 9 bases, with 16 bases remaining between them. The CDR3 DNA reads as TGTGCCAGCAGTGAAGTGGGGAGCCACCGGGGCAACGTCCTGACTTTC. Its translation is CASSEVGSHRGNVLTF.

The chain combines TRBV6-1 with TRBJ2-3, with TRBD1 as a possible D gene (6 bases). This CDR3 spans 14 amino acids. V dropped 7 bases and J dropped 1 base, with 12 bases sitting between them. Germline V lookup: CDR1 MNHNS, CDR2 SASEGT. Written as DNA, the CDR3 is TGTGCCAGCACCAGGACAGTCGGCACAGATACGCAGTATTTT. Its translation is CASTRTVGTDTQYF.

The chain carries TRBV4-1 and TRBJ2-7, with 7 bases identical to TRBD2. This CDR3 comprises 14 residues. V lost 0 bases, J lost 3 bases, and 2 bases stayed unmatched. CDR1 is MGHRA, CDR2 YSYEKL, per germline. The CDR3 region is CASSQDPSGYEQYF. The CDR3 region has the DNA TGCGCCAGCAGCCAAGATCCTAGCGGCTACGAGCAGTACTTC.

The CDR3 DNA reads as TGCGGGGCTGGGACAGGAAGGGACTACGAGCAGTACTTC. It is translated as CGAGTGRDYEQYF. This chain links TRBV29-1 with TRBJ2-7; 8 nucleotides align to TRBD1. CDR3 length: 13 amino acids. From germline, CDR1 is SQVTM and CDR2 ANQGSEA.

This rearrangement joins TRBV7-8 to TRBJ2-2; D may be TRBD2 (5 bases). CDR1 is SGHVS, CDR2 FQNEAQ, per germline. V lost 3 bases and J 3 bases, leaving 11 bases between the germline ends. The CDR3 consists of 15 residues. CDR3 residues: CASSFEGVDTGELFF. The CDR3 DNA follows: TGTGCCAGCAGCTTTGAGGGAGTCGACACCGGGGAGCTGTTTTTT.

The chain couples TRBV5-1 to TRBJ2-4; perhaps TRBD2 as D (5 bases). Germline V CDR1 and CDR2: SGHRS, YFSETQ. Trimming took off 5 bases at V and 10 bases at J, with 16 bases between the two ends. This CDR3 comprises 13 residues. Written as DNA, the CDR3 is TGCGCCAGCAGACCGCTCACTAGTCAAATTCAGTACTTC. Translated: CASRPLTSQIQYF.

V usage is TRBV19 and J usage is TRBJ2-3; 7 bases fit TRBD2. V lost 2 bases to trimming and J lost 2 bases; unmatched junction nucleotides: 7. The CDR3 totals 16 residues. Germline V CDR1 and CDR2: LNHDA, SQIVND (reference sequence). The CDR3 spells CASSILKREITDTQYF. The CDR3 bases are TGTGCCAGTAGTATATTGAAGCGGGAAATCACAGATACGCAGTATTTT.

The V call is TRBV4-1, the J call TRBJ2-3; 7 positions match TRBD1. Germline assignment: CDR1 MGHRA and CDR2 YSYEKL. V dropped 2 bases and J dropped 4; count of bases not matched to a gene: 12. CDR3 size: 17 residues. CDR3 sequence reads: CASSQPTGQRFADTQYF. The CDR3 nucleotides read TGCGCCAGCAGCCAACCAACGGGACAGCGTTTCGCAGATACGCAGTATTTT.

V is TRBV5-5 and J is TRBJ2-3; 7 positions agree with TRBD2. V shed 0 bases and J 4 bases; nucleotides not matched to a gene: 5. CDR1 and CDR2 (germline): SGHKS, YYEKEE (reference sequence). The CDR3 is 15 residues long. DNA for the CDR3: TGTGCCAGCAGCTTGGGACTAGCAGGCGCAGATACGCAGTATTTT. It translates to CASSLGLAGADTQYF.

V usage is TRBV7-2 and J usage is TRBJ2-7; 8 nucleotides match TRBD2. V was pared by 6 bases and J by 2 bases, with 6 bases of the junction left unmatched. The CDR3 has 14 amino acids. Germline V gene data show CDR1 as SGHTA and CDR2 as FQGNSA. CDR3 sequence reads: CASSRGGLAYEQYF. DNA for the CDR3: TGTGCCAGCAGTCGGGGGGGACTAGCCTACGAGCAGTACTTC.

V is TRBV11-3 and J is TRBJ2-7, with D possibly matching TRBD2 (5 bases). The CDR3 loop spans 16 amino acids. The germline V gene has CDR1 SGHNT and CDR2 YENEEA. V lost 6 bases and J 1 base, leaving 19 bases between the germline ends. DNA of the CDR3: TGTGCCAGCAGGGGAAGAGACGCGGGCGGGTCCTACGAGCAGTACTTC. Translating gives CASRGRDAGGSYEQYF.

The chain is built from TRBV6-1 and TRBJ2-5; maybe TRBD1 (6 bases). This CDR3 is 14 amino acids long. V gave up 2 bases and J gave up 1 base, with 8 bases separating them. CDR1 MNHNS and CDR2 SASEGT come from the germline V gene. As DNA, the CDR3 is TGTGCCAGCAGTGAACAGGGGTCCCAAGAGACCCAGTACTTC. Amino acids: CASSEQGSQETQYF.

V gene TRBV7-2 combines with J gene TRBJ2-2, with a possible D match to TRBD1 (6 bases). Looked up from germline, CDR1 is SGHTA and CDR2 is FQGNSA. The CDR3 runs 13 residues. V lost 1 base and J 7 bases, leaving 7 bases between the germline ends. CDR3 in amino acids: CASSLDRVGELFF. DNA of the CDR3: TGTGCCAGCAGCTTAGACAGGGTCGGGGAGCTGTTTTTT.